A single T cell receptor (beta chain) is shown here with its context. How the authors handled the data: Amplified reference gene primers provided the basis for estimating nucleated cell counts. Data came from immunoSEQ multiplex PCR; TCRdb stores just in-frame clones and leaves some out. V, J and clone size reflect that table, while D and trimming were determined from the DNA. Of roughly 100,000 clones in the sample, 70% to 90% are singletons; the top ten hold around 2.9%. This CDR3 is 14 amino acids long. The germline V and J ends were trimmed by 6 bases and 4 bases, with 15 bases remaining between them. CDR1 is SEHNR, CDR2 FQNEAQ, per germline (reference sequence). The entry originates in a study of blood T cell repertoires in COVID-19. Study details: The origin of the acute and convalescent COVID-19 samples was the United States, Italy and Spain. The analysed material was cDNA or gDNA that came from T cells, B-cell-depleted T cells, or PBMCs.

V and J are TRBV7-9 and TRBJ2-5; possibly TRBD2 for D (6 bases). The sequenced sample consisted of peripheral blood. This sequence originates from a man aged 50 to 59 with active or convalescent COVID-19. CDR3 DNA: TGTGCCAGCAGACCGTTAGCGGCCAGAGAGACCCAGTACTTC. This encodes CASRPLAARETQYF.